The next 28 T cell receptor beta chains were all read from a single sample in a study of cytomegalovirus exposure and HLA in healthy donors. It was with 60 Vbeta and 13 Jbeta primers that the PCR ran. Generated by immunoSEQ multiplex PCR, the TCRdb table keeps only in-frame clones and is missing some. This sample contains 60,000 to 65,000 clones. Sequenced material: PBMCs. Receptors originate from a woman aged 18 to 35 in good health and CMV-seronegative.

The V call is TRBV19, the J call TRBJ2-2, with D perhaps TRBD2 (5 bases). Per the germline V gene, CDR1 is LNHDA and CDR2 is SQIVND (reference sequence). The CDR3 extends over 15 amino acids. The CDR3 spells CATRMGAGNTGELFF. CDR3 nucleotides: TGTGCGACGCGGATGGGAGCCGGGAACACCGGGGAGCTGTTTTTT.

V is TRBV5-1 and J is TRBJ1-2; D is unclear. The CDR3 consists of 14 residues. The germline gives CDR1 SGHRS, CDR2 YFSETQ. V was cut by 4 bases and J by 4 bases, with 14 bases left in between. CDR3 in amino acids: CASSPPGPGYGYTF. In DNA form, the CDR3 reads TGCGCCAGCAGCCCCCCTGGGCCAGGCTATGGCTACACCTTC.

The V call is TRBV4-1, the J call TRBJ1-2; D is uncertain. Trimming removed 1 base from V and 6 bases from J, with 15 bases in between. Germline V CDR1 and CDR2: MGHRA, YSYEKL. CDR3 length: 15 residues. CDR3 in amino acids: CASSQGGGPPHGYTF. CDR3 in DNA: TGCGCCAGCAGCCAAGGGGGAGGGCCGCCTCATGGCTACACCTTC.

This chain uses TRBV7-9 with TRBJ2-1, with D possibly being TRBD2 (7 bases). The V gene lost 4 bases and the J gene lost 6 bases, with 10 bases spanning the gap. The CDR3 loop spans 13 amino acids. Germline values: CDR1 SEHNR, CDR2 FQNEAQ (reference sequence). For the CDR3, the DNA is TGTGCCAGCAGCTGGGGAGGGGGCAATGAGCAGTTCTTC. Amino acids: CASSWGGGNEQFF.

The chain combines TRBV11-3 with TRBJ2-3; 9 bases are a match to TRBD2. Trimming took 5 bases from V and 5 from J; bases not matched to a gene: 8. The CDR3 sequence is 15 residues long. Germline CDR1 and CDR2: SGHNT and YENEEA. Written as DNA, the CDR3 is TGTGCCAGCAGCCCCCAGCGGGGGGCGGGAGATACGCAGTATTTT. Translating gives CASSPQRGAGDTQYF.

The chain combines TRBV28 with TRBJ1-2; 7 bases are shared with TRBD1. The germline gives CDR1 MDHEN, CDR2 SYDVKM. There are 12 residues in the CDR3. J was trimmed by 8 bases and V by 9 bases; bases with no gene match: 9. Here the CDR3 reads CASVTGFEGYTF. The CDR3 bases are TGTGCCAGTGTGACAGGGTTTGAGGGCTACACCTTC.

The chain combines TRBV7-8 with TRBJ2-4, with 11 bases identical to TRBD1. V dropped 4 bases and J dropped 8; count of bases not matched to a gene: 4. CDR1 and CDR2 from the germline V gene are SGHVS and FQNEAQ. This CDR3 is built from 14 residues. CDR3 in amino acids: CASSSGTGGDIQYF. CDR3 coding DNA: TGTGCCAGCAGCTCCGGGACAGGGGGAGACATTCAGTACTTC.

The J gene is TRBJ1-4, the V gene TRBV4-1; tentative D call: TRBD1 (6 bases). CDR1 is MGHRA, CDR2 YSYEKL, per germline. The CDR3 contains 17 residues. V lost 3 bases, J lost 6 bases, and 20 bases lay in between. The CDR3 is CASSHDRSHLGDEKLFF. CDR3 nucleotide sequence: TGCGCCAGCAGCCACGACAGGTCCCATTTGGGGGATGAAAAACTGTTTTTT.

This chain joins TRBV4-1 and TRBJ2-1, with D perhaps TRBD2 (7 bases). V lost 0 bases, J lost 7 bases, and 16 bases lay in between. Germline V gene data show CDR1 as MGHRA and CDR2 as YSYEKL. The CDR3 spans 16 residues. In nucleotides, the CDR3 is TGCGCCAGCAGCCAAGATGTGGGGGGGCCGAAAAATGAGCAGTTCTTC. This translates into CASSQDVGGPKNEQFF.

The J gene is TRBJ2-7, the V gene TRBV30, with a weak D call TRBD1 (6 bases). The germline V gene has CDR1 GTSNPN and CDR2 SVGIG (reference sequence). This CDR3 has 12 residues. V shed 7 bases and J shed 2 bases, with 12 bases lying between them. The CDR3 here is CASDTGTYEQYF. The CDR3 DNA reads as TGTGCCTCGGACACAGGGACCTACGAGCAGTACTTC.

This chain links TRBV29-1 with TRBJ2-1, with 10 bases that match TRBD2. CDR3 length: 13 amino acids. The V gene's germline CDR1 is SQVTM and CDR2 ANQGSEA. J gave up 3 bases and V 7 bases, and 3 bases lay outside the gene matches. This CDR3 is CSAWTSGYNEQFF. In nucleotides, the CDR3 is TGCAGCGCCTGGACTAGCGGCTACAATGAGCAGTTCTTC.

The chain has TRBV5-4 and TRBJ2-2, with unresolved D. Germline CDR1 and CDR2: SGHNT and YYREEE (reference sequence). Trimming left V 0 bases short and J 5 bases short, with 5 bases between. This CDR3 is built from 13 residues. The CDR3 sequence is CASSLGGTGELFF. In DNA, the CDR3 is TGTGCCAGCAGCTTGGGCGGAACCGGGGAGCTGTTTTTT. The full variable domain, its missing parts supplied by reference TRBV5-4 and TRBJ2-2, is ETGVTQSPTHLIKTRGQQVTLRCSSQSGHNTVSWYQQALGQGPQFIFQYYREEENGRGNFPPRFSGLQFPNYSSELNVNALELDDSALYLCASSLGGTGELFFGEGSRLTVL.

The chain links TRBV30 to TRBJ1-3, with D perhaps TRBD1 (6 bases). Between the trimmed V and J ends, which lost 2 bases and 4 bases, there was a span of 9 bases. CDR1 is GTSNPN and CDR2 is SVGIG in the germline V gene (reference sequence). The CDR3 spans 13 residues. CDR3 amino acids: CAWSWQGGNTIYF. The DNA for the CDR3 is TGTGCCTGGAGTTGGCAGGGGGGAAACACCATATATTTT.

The gene calls are TRBV7-3 and TRBJ2-3, with TRBD2 as a possible D gene (7 bases). There are 15 residues in the CDR3. Per germline, CDR1 SGHTA and CDR2 FQGTGA. The V gene lost 6 bases and the J gene lost 2 bases, with 15 bases spanning the gap. The CDR3 bases are TGTGCCAGCAGTGATGGGGGGGGGCCCACAGATACGCAGTATTTT. This codes for CASSDGGGPTDTQYF. Drawing the rest from reference TRBV7-3 and TRBJ2-3, the complete variable domain is GAGVSQTPSNKVTEKGKYVELRCDPISGHTALYWYRQSLGQGPEFLIYFQGTGAADDSGLPNDRFFAVRPEGSVSTLKIQRTERGDSAVYLCASSDGGGPTDTQYFGPGTRLTVL.

The chain joins TRBV18 to TRBJ2-5; D is unresolved. The CDR3 is 12 residues long. The ends were cut back, 5 bases at V and 4 bases at J, with 8 bases in the middle. Germline V gives CDR1 KGHSH, CDR2 LQKENI. In DNA form, the CDR3 reads TGTGCCAGCTCAGCTAGTCGAGAGACCCAGTACTTC. Its translation: CASSASRETQYF.

The V and J genes are TRBV18 and TRBJ2-7; no firm D call. Germline assignment: CDR1 KGHSH and CDR2 LQKENI. CDR3 size: 14 residues. V lost 3 bases to trimming and J lost 3 bases, with 12 bases between them. CDR3 region: CASSPAAGNYEQYF. DNA of the CDR3: TGTGCCAGCTCACCTGCGGCTGGCAACTACGAGCAGTACTTC. Using reference TRBV18 and TRBJ2-7 for the parts outside the CDR3, the full variable domain is NAGVMQNPRHLVRRRGQEARLRCSPMKGHSHVYWYRQLPEEGLKFMVYLQKENIIDESGMPKERFSAEFPKEGPSILRIQQVVRGDSAAYFCASSPAAGNYEQYFGPGTRLTVT.

The chain is built from TRBV25-1 and TRBJ2-7, with D possibly TRBD1 on 5 matching bases. In germline, CDR1 is MGHDK, CDR2 SYGVNS. The CDR3 is 15 amino acids. The ends were cut back, 1 base at V and 2 bases at J, with 12 bases in the middle. CDR3 DNA: TGTGCCAGCAGTGAATTGGAGACAGATACCTACGAGCAGTACTTC. This sequence encodes CASSELETDTYEQYF.

This chain connects TRBV25-1 to TRBJ1-5; TRBD1 agrees at 8 bases. V lost 1 base to trimming and J lost 7 bases; unmatched junction nucleotides: 6. The CDR3 has 15 amino acids. Germline CDR1 reads MGHDK; CDR2 reads SYGVNS. In DNA form, the CDR3 reads TGTGCCAGCAGTGAATCAGGGGGCTCTGGACAGCCCCAGCATTTT. Translated, it gives CASSESGGSGQPQHF.

The gene calls are TRBV5-6 and TRBJ2-1; the D is unclear. The CDR3 extends over 13 amino acids. Germline CDR1 SGHDT, CDR2 YYEEEE. V lost 0 bases, J lost 4 bases, and 5 bases lay in between. CDR3 amino acids: CASSLVRYNEQFF. The CDR3 DNA follows: TGTGCCAGCAGCTTGGTCAGATACAATGAGCAGTTCTTC.

V and J are TRBV15 and TRBJ2-7; D gene ambiguous. Trimming removed 0 bases from V and 6 bases from J, with 12 bases in between. The CDR3 consists of 14 residues. Germline loops: CDR1 LNHNV, CDR2 YYDKDF (reference sequence). CDR3 sequence: CATSRDQATIEQYF. In DNA form, the CDR3 reads TGTGCCACCAGCAGAGATCAAGCCACCATCGAGCAGTACTTC.

This chain connects TRBV18 to TRBJ1-5, with 12 nucleotides matching TRBD1. The CDR3 consists of 18 residues. Trimming at V came to 2 bases and at J to 0 bases, leaving 5 bases not matched to a gene. From germline, CDR1 is KGHSH and CDR2 LQKENI. The CDR3 sequence: CASSPGTGGRYSNQPQHF. CDR3 in DNA: TGTGCCAGCTCACCAGGGACAGGGGGCAGATATAGCAATCAGCCCCAGCATTTT.

This chain's CDR3 is CASSYTEEKQFF. The CDR3 nucleotides are TGTGCCAGCAGCTACACGGAGGAAAAGCAGTTCTTC. The chain carries TRBV13 and TRBJ2-1; maybe TRBD2 (5 bases). The CDR3 covers 12 residues. The germline CDR1 and CDR2 sequences are PRHDT and FYEKMQ (reference sequence). V dropped 4 bases and J dropped 11 bases, with 12 bases sitting between them.

The rearrangement links TRBV10-2 to TRBJ2-5; possibly TRBD1 for D (5 bases). The germline V gene encodes CDR1 WSHSY and CDR2 SAAADI. This CDR3 comprises 14 residues. Trimming cost V 6 bases and J 4 bases, with 15 bases left between them. The CDR3 loop reads CASRGLGEIETQYF. The CDR3 DNA follows: TGCGCCAGCAGGGGGCTAGGGGAAATAGAGACCCAGTACTTC.

The rearrangement links TRBV19 to TRBJ2-1, with a tentative D call TRBD2 (6 bases). The CDR3 runs 12 residues. The germline CDR1 and CDR2 sequences are LNHDA and SQIVND (reference sequence). Trimming left V 7 bases short and J 11 bases short, with 15 bases between. DNA of the CDR3: TGTGCCAGTACCTATAGCGGTGGGAAGCAGTTCTTC. This sequence encodes CASTYSGGKQFF. The complete variable domain, with remaining parts taken from reference TRBV19 and TRBJ2-1, reads DGGITQSPKYLFRKEGQNVTLSCEQNLNHDAMYWYRQDPGQGLRLIYYSQIVNDFQKGDIAEGYSVSREKKESFPLTVTSAQKNPTAFYLCASTYSGGKQFFGPGTRLTVL.

The chain combines TRBV5-1 with TRBJ2-7, with TRBD1 as a possible D gene (5 bases). The CDR3 runs to 14 residues. V was cut by 1 base and J by 6 bases, with 14 bases left in between. Germline V lookup: CDR1 SGHRS, CDR2 YFSETQ. CDR3 sequence (DNA): TGCGCCAGCAGCTTGTCGGCAGGGAAGGGCGAGCAGTACTTC. Translation gives CASSLSAGKGEQYF.

This chain joins TRBV11-2 and TRBJ2-3; TRBD2 matches at 12 bases. V dropped 1 base and J dropped 0; count of bases not matched to a gene: 2. There are 17 residues in the CDR3. CDR1 SGHAT and CDR2 FQNNGV come from the germline V gene. The DNA for the CDR3 is TGTGCCAGCAGCTTAGGGACTAGCGGGACTAGCACAGATACGCAGTATTTT. Encoded protein: CASSLGTSGTSTDTQYF.

The chain recombines TRBV9 with TRBJ2-5, with 7 positions matching TRBD1. This CDR3 has 15 amino acids. CDR1 and CDR2 from the germline V gene are SGDLS and YYNGEE. J was trimmed by 4 bases and V by 3 bases; bases with no gene match: 9. DNA for the CDR3: TGTGCCAGCAGCGCGTTGACAGGGTCAGGAGAGACCCAGTACTTC. Amino acid sequence: CASSALTGSGETQYF. The entire variable domain, with the rest obtained from reference TRBV9 and TRBJ2-5, is as follows: DSGVTQTPKHLITATGQRVTLRCSPRSGDLSVYWYQQSLDQGLQFLIQYYNGEERAKGNILERFSAQQFPDLHSELNLSSLELGDSALYFCASSALTGSGETQYFGPGTRLLVL.

For the CDR3, the DNA is TGTGCCAGCACCTCCACGGAGGGAGACTACGAGCAGTACTTC. Its protein product is CASTSTEGDYEQYF. V is TRBV7-9 and J is TRBJ2-7, with D possibly being TRBD2 (6 bases). Germline V gives CDR1 SEHNR, CDR2 FQNEAQ (reference sequence). The CDR3 contains 14 residues. V dropped 7 bases and J dropped 3 bases, with 16 bases sitting between them.